These 20 T cell receptor beta chains originate from one sample sequenced in a study of blood T cell repertoires in COVID-19. Using immunoSEQ multiplex PCR, the repertoire was profiled, and TCRdb retains in-frame clones only, with some absent. The sample lists 300,000 to 450,000 clones, 87% occurring once. The sequenced sample consisted of PBMCs or T cells enriched from blood (not recorded which). The receptors were sampled from a middle-aged man in a cohort exposed to, infected with or recovered from COVID-19 (not recorded which).

The gene calls are TRBV7-2 and TRBJ2-5, with D perhaps TRBD1 (6 bases). Germline V lookup: CDR1 SGHTA, CDR2 FQGNSA. This CDR3 region has 14 residues. V gave up 1 base and J gave up 6 bases, with 12 bases separating them. CDR3 region: CASSLGGRGQTQYF. CDR3 nucleotides: TGTGCCAGCAGCTTAGGAGGCAGGGGCCAGACCCAGTACTTC.

In its sample, this clone was seen a few times. The chain recombines TRBV5-1 with TRBJ1-3; TRBD1 aligns across 8 bases. V lost 2 bases, J lost 3 bases, and 7 bases stayed unmatched. The germline gives CDR1 SGHRS, CDR2 YFSETQ. The CDR3 is 16 residues long. The CDR3, as DNA: TGCGCCAGCAGCTTCGAACAGGGGGTTTATGGAAACACCATATATTTT. Its translation: CASSFEQGVYGNTIYF.

This clone has only a few counts. This chain uses TRBV30 with TRBJ2-1, with D possibly being TRBD1 (6 bases). With 3 bases removed from V and 1 base from J, the gap between germline ends came to 16 bases. This CDR3 has 16 residues. Germline CDR1 and CDR2: GTSNPN and SVGIG (reference sequence). The CDR3 reads CAWSGKTGKSYNEQFF. CDR3 nucleotide sequence: TGTGCCTGGAGCGGAAAAACAGGGAAGTCCTACAATGAGCAGTTCTTC.

The chain combines TRBV6-5 with TRBJ1-6; possible D gene TRBD1, 5 bases. The V and J ends lost 4 bases and 6 bases respectively, with 10 bases between them. The CDR3 length is 14 residues. Germline V gene lookup returns CDR1 MNHEY and CDR2 SVGAGI. CDR3 in amino acids: CASSSGGGNSPLHF. In DNA form, the CDR3 reads TGTGCCAGCAGTTCTGGGGGAGGTAATTCACCCCTCCACTTT.

This chain uses TRBV11-2 with TRBJ2-2; 11 nucleotides agree with TRBD1. The V gene's germline CDR1 is SGHAT and CDR2 FQNNGV. This CDR3 region has 15 residues. V shed 4 bases and J 3 bases; nucleotides not matched to a gene: 1. The CDR3 protein is CASSWTGGYTGELFF. Here the CDR3 DNA reads TGTGCCAGCAGCTGGACAGGGGGCTACACCGGGGAGCTGTTTTTT.

V gene TRBV7-9 combines with J gene TRBJ2-7; 7 positions agree with TRBD2. Losses at the gene ends were 5 bases for V and 6 bases for J; bases not matched to a gene: 10. This CDR3 has 14 amino acids. The germline CDR1 and CDR2 sequences are SEHNR and FQNEAQ (reference sequence). The CDR3 sequence: CASSVTKRESEQYF. The CDR3 nucleotides read TGTGCCAGCAGCGTTACCAAGCGGGAAAGCGAGCAGTACTTC.

V usage is TRBV7-9 and J usage is TRBJ1-2; TRBD1 might be the D (5 bases). Trimming removed 5 bases at V and 3 bases at J, with 10 bases between. The germline V gene has CDR1 SEHNR and CDR2 FQNEAQ (reference sequence). There are 13 residues in the CDR3. The DNA of the CDR3 is TGTGCCAGCAGCCCCCAGGGCGACTATGGCTACACCTTC. It is translated as CASSPQGDYGYTF.

The rearrangement joins TRBV29-1 to TRBJ1-3; 8 bases are a match to TRBD1. The germline CDR1 and CDR2 sequences are SQVTM and ANQGSEA. The V and J ends lost 4 bases and 4 bases, in that order; junction bases with no gene match: 3. The CDR3 is made up of 13 amino acids. Here the CDR3 reads CSVGTGTGNTIYF. The CDR3 bases are TGCAGCGTTGGGACAGGGACGGGAAACACCATATATTTT.

CDR3 protein: CASSLRDREESSGANVLTF. CDR3 bases: TGTGCCAGCAGTTTACGGGACAGGGAAGAAAGCTCTGGGGCCAACGTCCTGACTTTC. The chain recombines TRBV27 with TRBJ2-6; 9 bases match TRBD1. Unmatched junction bases numbered 8, after V lost 2 bases and J lost 0 bases. The CDR3 runs 19 residues. The germline CDR1 and CDR2 sequences are MNHEY and SMNVEV (reference sequence).

The CDR3 is CASNGLEVNNEQFF. The CDR3 nucleotides are TGTGCCAGCAACGGACTAGAAGTTAACAATGAGCAGTTCTTC. The chain employs TRBV27 and TRBJ2-1; TRBD2 matches at 7 bases. CDR3 length equals 14 residues. Unmatched junction bases numbered 8, after V lost 7 bases and J lost 5 bases. Germline loops: CDR1 MNHEY, CDR2 SMNVEV (reference sequence).

V is TRBV4-2 and J is TRBJ1-2; TRBD1 agrees at 9 bases. In germline, CDR1 is LGHNA, CDR2 YNFKEQ. CDR3 length: 16 amino acids. With V trimmed by 0 bases and J by 2 bases, 4 bases remained unmatched. CDR3 DNA: TGTGCCAGCAGCCAAGAGGTACAGGGGGCCAACTATGGCTACACCTTC. As protein: CASSQEVQGANYGYTF.

This chain links TRBV3-1 (or the pseudogene TRBV3-2) with TRBJ2-7; 8 bases are a match to TRBD2. The germline gives CDR1 LGHDT, CDR2 YNNKEL (reference sequence). The CDR3 loop spans 15 amino acids. V trimming: 1 base; J trimming: 6 bases; junction bases outside the gene matches: 8. The CDR3 nucleotides read TGTGCCAGCAGCCAAGGGTTCAGCGGGAGTGCCGAGCAGTACTTC. The encoded protein is CASSQGFSGSAEQYF.

The chain has TRBV7-9 and TRBJ2-7; 7 positions agree with TRBD1. J gave up 3 bases and V 4 bases, and 6 bases lay outside the gene matches. CDR1 is SEHNR and CDR2 is FQNEAQ in the germline V gene (reference sequence). CDR3 size: 14 residues. The CDR3 spells CASSSRQGGYEQYF. CDR3 DNA sequence: TGTGCCAGCAGCTCTCGACAGGGCGGCTACGAGCAGTACTTC.

The CDR3 loop is CASSSGQVNEQFF. CDR3 DNA: TGTGCCAGCAGTTCGGGACAGGTCAATGAGCAGTTCTTC. The genes are TRBV28 and TRBJ2-1; TRBD1 matches 8 bases. CDR3 length equals 13 residues. With 4 bases clipped from V and 6 bases from J, the junction kept 2 bases outside the gene matches. Per germline, CDR1 MDHEN and CDR2 SYDVKM.

V and J are TRBV6-5 and TRBJ2-5; possible D gene TRBD1, 6 bases. CDR1 and CDR2 (germline): MNHEY, SVGAGI. This CDR3 is 14 amino acids long. V shed 5 bases and J shed 4 bases, with 14 bases lying between them. CDR3 DNA: TGTGCCAGCAGTAAGTACAGGGTTTCAGAGACCCAGTACTTC. Translated: CASSKYRVSETQYF.

The CDR3 region has the DNA TGCGCCAGCAGGCCGACAGGGGTAGAATCCGGGGAGCTGTTTTTT. Protein product: CASRPTGVESGELFF. The rearrangement joins TRBV5-1 to TRBJ2-2; the match to TRBD1 covers 8 bases. In germline, CDR1 is SGHRS, CDR2 YFSETQ. The CDR3 length is 15 residues. Trimming cost V 5 bases and J 6 bases; bases outside gene matches: 9.

This clone appeared once. This chain uses TRBV7-6 with TRBJ2-2; 14 bases line up with TRBD2. The CDR3 is 17 amino acids. Trimming at V came to 5 bases and at J to 0 bases, leaving 2 bases not matched to a gene. Germline V lookup: CDR1 SGHVS, CDR2 FNYEAQ. The CDR3 is CASSPTSGRANTGELFF. CDR3 nucleotide sequence: TGTGCCAGCAGCCCGACTAGCGGGAGGGCGAACACCGGGGAGCTGTTTTTT.

The CDR3 reads CSAIQGGRSYEQYF. The CDR3 coding sequence is TGCAGCGCCATCCAGGGGGGCCGTTCCTACGAGCAGTACTTC. This chain joins TRBV29-1 and TRBJ2-7; D possibly corresponds to TRBD1 (7 bases). With 7 bases removed from V and 1 base from J, the gap between germline ends came to 17 bases. CDR1 is SQVTM, CDR2 ANQGSEA, per germline. The CDR3 totals 14 residues.

This chain connects TRBV4-1 to TRBJ2-7; TRBD2 matches at 11 bases. The germline V gene encodes CDR1 MGHRA and CDR2 YSYEKL. CDR3 length equals 16 residues. V was clipped by 5 bases and J by 1 base; unmatched bases: 7. The CDR3: CASSKPGTSGSYEQYF. CDR3 nucleotide sequence: TGCGCCAGCAGCAAACCCGGGACTAGCGGTTCCTACGAGCAGTACTTC.

This chain uses TRBV19 with TRBJ1-5, with TRBD1 matching over 9 bases. V shed 4 bases, J shed 6 bases, and the junction held 4 bases outside the gene matches. Looked up from germline, CDR1 is LNHDA and CDR2 is SQIVND (reference sequence). The CDR3 has 14 residues. The CDR3 region has the DNA TGTGCCAGTAGTACGGACAGGGGCTTTCAGCCCCAGCATTTT. It yields the protein CASSTDRGFQPQHF.